The entry below gives a single T cell receptor (beta chain) sequence along with its context. The assay was immunoSEQ multiplex PCR, and TCRdb's table has in-frame clones only and misses some. Found here are about 170,000 clones, roughly 85% of them singletons; the top ten hold 0.85% to 1.2%. The entry originates in a study of T cell responses to AZD1222 COVID-19 vaccine. Per the germline V gene, CDR1 is SGHAT and CDR2 is FQNNGV. V shed 5 bases and J shed 11 bases, with 21 bases lying between them. The CDR3 totals 14 residues. Sequences were derived from peripheral blood, sampled 28 days after the second AZD1222 dose. This chain joins TRBV11-2 and TRBJ1-1; a possible D gene is TRBD1 (5 bases). This sequence was found in an adult who received the AZD1222 COVID-19 vaccine. This CDR3 is CASSPTPGLTSAFF. The CDR3 coding sequence is TGTGCCAGCAGCCCCACTCCGGGACTCACTTCGGCTTTCTTT.